This T cell receptor (beta chain) was obtained from a study of T-cell reconstitution after alpha-beta-depleted transplantation in children. Study-wide results and caveats: By one year post-transplant, T-cell counts and diversity largely arose from T cells that were newly produced. By about two months after transplant, alpha-beta T cells reportedly arose from several hundred graft clones that had expanded. Surviving recipient T cells and intrathymic progenitors accounted for some patients' high TCRbeta diversity at day 60.

Germline V CDR1 and CDR2: SGHTA, FQGNSA. Trimming removed 4 bases from V and 7 bases from J; junction bases left unmatched: 14. The CDR3 runs to 17 residues. For this clonotype: What it binds is not known.

For TCRbeta, the library was prepared with unique molecular identifiers. MiXCR, run by TCRdb on the PCR reads, gives a single entry per CDR3 protein. This table has about 980,000 distinct CDR3 sequences, around 30% appearing once. The sequence came from a boy less than two years old who had a stem cell transplant for SCID, so the T cells may come from the graft donor. The V gene is TRBV7-2, the J gene TRBJ2-1; 9 positions agree with TRBD2. The specimen comprised PBMCs, mostly from graft donor cells, sampled 360 days after TCRalphabeta/CD19-depleted stem cell transplant. The DNA of the CDR3 is TGTGCCAGCAGCTACCTTAGCGGGGGCCTCGGTAGAAATGAGCAGTTCTTC. Amino acid sequence: CASSYLSGGLGRNEQFF. The full variable domain, its missing parts supplied by reference TRBV7-2 and TRBJ2-1, is GAGVSQSPSNKVTEKGKDVELRCDPISGHTALYWYRQSLGQGLEFLIYFQGNSAPDKSGLPSDRFSAERTGGSVSTLTIQRTQQEDSAVYLCASSYLSGGLGRNEQFFGPGTRLTVL.